This T cell receptor (beta chain) originates from a study of T cell changes during pregnancy in multiple sclerosis. This clone appeared a single time. The junction does not match germline at one end; this may be a read error. Only in-frame clones appear in the TCRdb table, and some are missing; sequencing was by immunoSEQ multiplex PCR. In the table there are about 69,000 clones, roughly nine tenths of which are singletons. The V gene's germline CDR1 is PRHDT and CDR2 FYEKMQ (reference sequence). The CDR3 has 18 amino acids. This chain links TRBV13 with TRBJ2-7; weak D call: TRBD1 (8 bases). The sequence was obtained from a female donor with multiple sclerosis, enrolled in a pregnancy study. The sample consisted of peripheral blood, taken before pregnancy. CDR3 protein: CASSIGQGRVGGGYEQYF. The CDR3 DNA reads as TGTGCCAGCAGCATAGGACAGGGACGTGTGGGGGGGGGCTACGAGCAGTACTTC.